This T cell receptor (beta chain) was recorded in a study of early T cells in non-severe SARS-CoV-2 infection. Across the study: Unsorted whole-blood RNA was sequenced in bulk, leaving chains unpaired. General study results and limits: VDJdb matching favored anti-spike CD8 responses, missing private and CD4 specificities.

Many counts were recorded for this clonotype. Antigen unknown. As part of library construction, unique molecular identifiers were attached to individual cDNA molecules. Each CDR3 protein gets one entry after TCRdb re-called the 5' RACE reads with MiXCR. This sample has approximately 70,000 distinct CDR3 sequences, with more than 8% found just once. Trimming pared 6 bases from V and 12 bases from J, leaving 17 bases between. The CDR3 runs 12 residues. This receptor was taken from an adult who was a healthcare worker with PCR-confirmed SARS-CoV-2 infection or an uninfected control (not recorded which). The chain links TRBV12-3 or TRBV12-4 to TRBJ1-2; D possibly corresponds to TRBD1 (6 bases). The input for sequencing was whole blood, taken at baseline. In DNA form, the CDR3 reads TGTGCCAGCAGCTTTGGGGGGCGCGGAAACACCTTC. It codes for CASSFGGRGNTF.